This T cell receptor (beta chain) was captured by sequencing in a study of T cells after yellow fever vaccination. Study as a whole: Preparing low-cell-number fractions relied on SMART-Seq v4 Ultra Low Input. Findings of the study overall: Researchers report a weaker secondary response that nonetheless peaked faster, day 5 versus 15. Reappearance after the booster was seen for most primary-vaccination clones, at 95% to 96% CD4 and 75% to 90% CD8.

TCRdb re-called the 5' RACE reads through MiXCR, storing one row per CDR3 protein. The data hold about 210,000 distinct CDR3 sequences, with 3% to 4% observed a single time. Concerning this clonotype: Its target is unknown.

This CDR3 comprises 16 residues. Germline CDR1 and CDR2: MNHEY and SVGEGT. V was trimmed by 7 bases and J by 4 bases, leaving 22 bases between them. The starting material was CD4+ T cells sorted from PBMCs, obtained 10 days after the yellow fever booster vaccination. This chain links TRBV6-2 or TRBV6-3 with TRBJ1-1; the D gene is possibly TRBD1 (6 bases). The sequence derives from a man between 18 and 29 years old who received the YFV17D yellow fever vaccine. This CDR3 is CASTPPGAVWGTEAFF. Here the CDR3 DNA reads TGTGCCAGCACCCCACCAGGGGCGGTTTGGGGCACTGAAGCTTTCTTT.